Below are 32 T cell receptor beta chains sequenced from a single sample in a study of beta chain features in type 1 diabetes. Investigators reverse transcribed all isolated RNA, so they sequenced expressed TCRB transcripts. Measured with immunoSEQ multiplex PCR; TCRdb has only the in-frame clones, and not every one. The sample consists of about 99,000 clones, under 30% of them appearing once. Antigen specificity for these receptors is unknown. Points from the study as a whole: Type 1 diabetes patients showed a moderate but significant shortening of TCRB CDR3s in all four CD4+ subsets.

The sequenced sample consisted of central memory CD4+ T cells from blood. The receptor set was obtained from a young woman with type 1 diabetes.

The V gene is TRBV6-5, the J gene TRBJ2-5; tentatively, D is TRBD1 (5 bases). TRBJ2-7 explains the end of the DNA better; the J call may be wrong. Germline assignment: CDR1 MNHEY and CDR2 SVGAGI. This CDR3 contains 15 residues. The DNA of the CDR3 is TGTGCCAGCAGTTACGGGGCAGGCGTTTCCTACGAGCAGTACTTC. This translates into CASSYGAGVSYEQYF.

The CDR3, as DNA: TGTGCCAGCAGCTCTACAGGGAGCACTGAAGCTTTCTTT. This gives the protein CASSSTGSTEAFF. The rearrangement uses TRBV7-3 and TRBJ1-1, with D tentatively TRBD1 (6 bases). Germline-derived CDR1 and CDR2 are SGHTA and FQGTGA. V was shortened by 4 bases and J by 4 bases, with 10 bases between the two germline ends. This CDR3 region has 13 residues.

The V call is TRBV7-3, the J call TRBJ2-3; 10 nucleotides match TRBD2. In germline, CDR1 is SGHTA, CDR2 FQGTGA. The V segment lost 0 bases and the J segment 2 bases; nucleotides outside the gene matches: 5. This CDR3 is 17 amino acids long. The CDR3 here is CASSLTGGLADTDTQYF. DNA for the CDR3: TGTGCCAGCAGCTTAACGGGAGGACTAGCGGACACAGATACGCAGTATTTT.

The V gene is TRBV4-3, the J gene TRBJ1-1; 8 positions match TRBD1. The CDR3 is 16 amino acids. Germline V lookup: CDR1 LGHNA, CDR2 YSLEER. The V and J ends lost 3 bases and 1 base, in that order; junction bases with no gene match: 7. The CDR3 spells CASSQPRGQENTEAFF. In DNA form, the CDR3 reads TGCGCCAGCAGCCAGCCTCGGGGACAGGAGAACACTGAAGCTTTCTTT.

This clone was recorded a few times. The rearrangement links TRBV5-4 to TRBJ1-5, with 7 bases matching TRBD1. CDR1 and CDR2 (germline): SGHNT, YYREEE (reference sequence). This CDR3 is built from 13 residues. J gave up 5 bases and V 3 bases, and 2 bases lay outside the gene matches. The CDR3 DNA is TGTGCCAGCAGCTCCGACAGGGATCAGCCCCAGCATTTT. It specifies CASSSDRDQPQHF.

The chain carries TRBV28 and TRBJ2-6; possible D gene TRBD1, 6 bases. The CDR3 is 16 residues long. V gave up 7 bases and J gave up 0 bases, with 13 bases separating them. Germline CDR1 is MDHEN and CDR2 is SYDVKM. CDR3 DNA sequence: TGTGCCAGCAATCTGCAGGGGCGCTCTGGGGCCAACGTCCTGACTTTC. It encodes CASNLQGRSGANVLTF.

In this sample, this clone turned up a few times. V usage is TRBV5-4 and J usage is TRBJ2-2; 9 positions agree with TRBD2. This CDR3 has 16 amino acids. V shed 3 bases and J 3 bases; nucleotides not matched to a gene: 6. Germline V gene lookup returns CDR1 SGHNT and CDR2 YYREEE (reference sequence). The CDR3 nucleotides read TGTGCCAGCAGCTCTGGCGGGAGGGATTACACCGGGGAGCTGTTTTTT. This encodes CASSSGGRDYTGELFF.

The chain uses TRBV6-5 and TRBJ1-2; 10 nucleotides agree with TRBD1. The J segment lost 2 bases and the V segment lost 6 bases, leaving 6 bases of the junction unmatched. In germline, CDR1 is MNHEY, CDR2 SVGAGI. CDR3 length: 15 residues. The CDR3 sequence: CASSAPGQGNYGYTF. The CDR3 DNA reads TGTGCCAGCAGCGCCCCGGGACAGGGGAACTATGGCTACACCTTC.

CDR3 region: CASSSWTGRTDTQYF. The CDR3 DNA sequence: TGTGCCAGCAGCTCCTGGACAGGGCGCACAGATACGCAGTATTTT. The chain recombines TRBV7-2 with TRBJ2-3, with 8 bases aligning to TRBD1. The CDR3 sequence is 15 residues long. The junction had 4 bases not matched to a gene; V was cut back by 4 bases and J by 1 base. CDR1 is SGHTA and CDR2 is FQGNSA in the germline V gene.

The V and J genes are TRBV2 and TRBJ2-7, with D perhaps matching TRBD1 (5 bases). Trimming removed 5 bases at V and 3 bases at J, with 14 bases between. The CDR3 covers 14 residues. CDR1 SNHLY and CDR2 FYNNEI come from the germline V gene. CDR3 protein: CASSRQQGNYEQYF. As DNA, the CDR3 is TGTGCCAGCAGTCGTCAGCAGGGAAACTACGAGCAGTACTTC.

The genes are TRBV20-1 and TRBJ2-1; no clear D gene. The CDR3 totals 11 residues. Trimming stripped 6 bases from V and 8 bases from J, with 11 bases between. Germline V gene lookup returns CDR1 DFQATT and CDR2 SNEGSKA (reference sequence). The CDR3 is CSASQAHEQFF. CDR3 bases: TGCAGTGCGTCTCAAGCCCATGAGCAGTTCTTC.

The rearrangement joins TRBV10-3 to TRBJ1-2; 9 bases are shared with TRBD1. The V and J ends lost 5 bases and 5 bases, in that order; junction bases with no gene match: 3. The germline V gene encodes CDR1 ENHRY and CDR2 SYGVKD. The CDR3 sequence is 13 residues long. CDR3 nucleotide sequence: TGTGCCATCAGTTTGACAGGGGGGTATGGCTACACCTTC. Its protein product is CAISLTGGYGYTF.

This clone has just a few counts. This chain uses TRBV19 with TRBJ1-5, with D unresolved. V shed 1 base and J shed 7 bases, with 11 bases lying between them. The CDR3 has 14 amino acids. Looked up from germline, CDR1 is LNHDA and CDR2 is SQIVND (reference sequence). CDR3 bases: TGTGCCAGTAGTATAGGAGACACGGGGCAGCCCCAGCATTTT. Translating it yields CASSIGDTGQPQHF.

This clone turned up a few times. The chain couples TRBV11-2 to TRBJ1-1, with a tentative D call TRBD1 (5 bases). The germline CDR1 and CDR2 sequences are SGHAT and FQNNGV. V lost 5 bases to trimming and J lost 1 base, with 11 bases between them. The CDR3 is made up of 14 amino acids. The CDR3 region is CASSRTTANTEAFF. CDR3 nucleotides: TGTGCCAGCAGCCGAACGACAGCGAACACTGAAGCTTTCTTT.

V usage is TRBV6-5 and J usage is TRBJ1-2; possible D gene TRBD1, 5 bases. CDR3 length: 16 residues. Looked up from germline, CDR1 is MNHEY and CDR2 is SVGAGI. With 2 bases removed from V and 5 bases from J, the gap between germline ends came to 18 bases. The CDR3 loop is CASSYRTGAGRYGYTF. CDR3 bases: TGTGCCAGCAGTTACCGGACCGGGGCAGGGAGGTATGGCTACACCTTC.

The chain has TRBV30 and TRBJ1-1; the match to TRBD1 covers 8 bases. V was clipped by 4 bases and J by 4 bases; unmatched bases: 5. CDR3 length equals 13 residues. Germline-derived CDR1 and CDR2 are GTSNPN and SVGIG (reference sequence). DNA of the CDR3: TGTGCCTGGACTACAGGGGGTCGCACTGAAGCTTTCTTT. Encoded protein: CAWTTGGRTEAFF.

This chain joins TRBV18 and TRBJ1-2; D is perhaps TRBD1 (6 bases). Trimming stripped 5 bases from V and 5 bases from J, with 12 bases between. CDR3 size: 13 residues. The germline V gene has CDR1 KGHSH and CDR2 LQKENI. CDR3 in amino acids: CASSAGTLYGYTF. CDR3 nucleotide sequence: TGTGCCAGCTCAGCCGGGACACTTTATGGCTACACCTTC.

This clone was counted between two and nine times. This chain connects TRBV7-2 to TRBJ2-3; 8 bases agree with TRBD1. V shed 2 bases and J 4 bases; nucleotides not matched to a gene: 8. This CDR3 is 16 amino acids long. Germline assignment: CDR1 SGHTA and CDR2 FQGNSA. The CDR3 DNA is TGTGCCAGCAGCTTAAATCAGGGGGCGTCCGCAGATACGCAGTATTTT. Its protein is CASSLNQGASADTQYF.

This chain connects TRBV11-2 to TRBJ2-7; D might be TRBD1 (6 bases). The V end lost 1 base, the J end lost 3 bases, and 13 bases lay between the germline ends. CDR3 length: 15 amino acids. Per germline, CDR1 SGHAT and CDR2 FQNNGV. The CDR3 nucleotides are TGTGCCAGCAGCTTAGGTCCGACAGGAGACTACGAGCAGTACGTC. This encodes CASSLGPTGDYEQYV.

The chain links TRBV18 to TRBJ1-4; 9 nucleotides align to TRBD1. J gave up 5 bases and V 3 bases, and 4 bases lay outside the gene matches. The CDR3 is made up of 15 amino acids. Germline V lookup: CDR1 KGHSH, CDR2 LQKENI. CDR3 coding DNA: TGTGCCAGCTCACCTATGGGACAGGGCAATGAAAAACTGTTTTTT. Translation: CASSPMGQGNEKLFF.

The chain combines TRBV7-9 with TRBJ1-2; D ambiguous. Germline V gene data show CDR1 as SEHNR and CDR2 as FQNEAQ (reference sequence). The CDR3 is made up of 17 amino acids. Trimming shortened V by 5 bases and J by 4 bases, and 23 bases separated the two germline ends. The chain's CDR3 is CASSPSAEAGSVYGYTF. The CDR3 region has the DNA TGTGCCAGCAGCCCTTCGGCAGAGGCTGGCAGTGTCTATGGCTACACCTTC.

The V call is TRBV5-4, the J call TRBJ2-1; 9 bases map to TRBD2. The CDR3 runs to 15 residues. V trimming: 1 base; J trimming: 4 bases; junction bases outside the gene matches: 3. CDR1 and CDR2 from the germline V gene are SGHNT and YYREEE (reference sequence). CDR3 DNA sequence: TGTGCCAGCAGCTTGCGACTAGCGGAGTACAATGAGCAGTTCTTC. Translated: CASSLRLAEYNEQFF.

This chain uses TRBV5-1 with TRBJ2-7; 7 bases fit TRBD1. Germline-derived CDR1 and CDR2 are SGHRS and YFSETQ. This CDR3 comprises 15 residues. Trimming at V came to 0 bases and at J to 3 bases, leaving 6 bases not matched to a gene. The CDR3: CASSLEGGSIYEQYF. The DNA for the CDR3 is TGCGCCAGCAGCTTGGAAGGGGGCTCAATCTACGAGCAGTACTTC. The full variable domain, completed using reference TRBV5-1 and TRBJ2-7, is KAGVTQTPRYLIKTRGQQVTLSCSPISGHRSVSWYQQTPGQGLQFLFEYFSETQRNKGNFPGRFSGRQFSNSRSEMNVSTLELGDSALYLCASSLEGGSIYEQYFGPGTRLTVT.

This clone appeared a single time. This chain connects TRBV4-2 to TRBJ1-1; 9 bases align to TRBD1. Germline V gives CDR1 LGHNA, CDR2 YNFKEQ. After removal of 1 base from V and 0 bases from J, the junction contained 6 bases not matched to a gene. The CDR3 runs to 17 residues. In nucleotides, the CDR3 is TGTGCCAGCAGCCAAGGCCCCTGGACAGGGGTGAACACTGAAGCTTTCTTT. Translated, it gives CASSQGPWTGVNTEAFF.

This clone was seen a few times. V gene TRBV30 combines with J gene TRBJ1-1, with 10 bases fitting TRBD1. The CDR3 covers 15 residues. J was trimmed by 2 bases and V by 3 bases; bases with no gene match: 6. The germline V gene encodes CDR1 GTSNPN and CDR2 SVGIG (reference sequence). CDR3 region: CAWSMGDRGNTEAFF. CDR3 coding DNA: TGTGCCTGGAGCATGGGGGACAGGGGCAACACTGAAGCTTTCTTT.

The V gene is TRBV2, the J gene TRBJ2-1; 11 nucleotides match TRBD2. The germline gives CDR1 SNHLY, CDR2 FYNNEI. V gave up 3 bases and J gave up 8 bases; unmatched junction bases: 3. This CDR3 contains 14 residues. This chain's CDR3 is CASSDTSGSDEQFF. CDR3 nucleotides: TGTGCCAGCAGTGATACTAGCGGGAGCGATGAGCAGTTCTTC. The variable domain in full, with the rest retrieved from reference TRBV2 and TRBJ2-1, is EPEVTQTPSHQVTQMGQEVILRCVPISNHLYFYWYRQILGQKVEFLVSFYNNEISEKSEIFDDQFSVERPDGSNFTLKIRSTKLEDSAMYFCASSDTSGSDEQFFGPGTRLTVL.

The chain carries TRBV29-1 and TRBJ2-3, with 7 bases lining up with TRBD2. Germline CDR1 is SQVTM and CDR2 is ANQGSEA. CDR3 length: 13 residues. J gave up 1 base and V 4 bases, and 2 bases lay outside the gene matches. CDR3: CSVVAGGTDTQYF. The DNA for the CDR3 is TGCAGCGTTGTAGCGGGTGGCACAGATACGCAGTATTTT.

In DNA, the CDR3 is TGCGCCAGCAGCTTCAGTGAGGGCTACAATGAGCAGTTCTTC. Translated, it gives CASSFSEGYNEQFF. The V call is TRBV5-1, the J call TRBJ2-1; perhaps TRBD2 as D (5 bases). The length of the CDR3 is 14 residues. With 2 bases removed from V and 3 bases from J, the gap between germline ends came to 9 bases. The germline gives CDR1 SGHRS, CDR2 YFSETQ. The full variable domain, rest sourced from reference TRBV5-1 and TRBJ2-1, is KAGVTQTPRYLIKTRGQQVTLSCSPISGHRSVSWYQQTPGQGLQFLFEYFSETQRNKGNFPGRFSGRQFSNSRSEMNVSTLELGDSALYLCASSFSEGYNEQFFGPGTRLTVL.

The V call is TRBV7-8, the J call TRBJ1-1; 7 bases fit TRBD1. Germline CDR1 SGHVS, CDR2 FQNEAQ. Trimming took 4 bases from V and 0 from J; bases not matched to a gene: 11. This CDR3 region has 17 residues. CDR3 protein: CASSSPTGPKMNTEAFF. In nucleotides, the CDR3 is TGTGCCAGCAGCTCACCGACAGGGCCAAAAATGAACACTGAAGCTTTCTTT.

V usage is TRBV5-1 and J usage is TRBJ2-2; 9 bases fit TRBD2. The CDR3 extends over 16 amino acids. V shed 0 bases, J shed 7 bases, and the junction held 7 bases outside the gene matches. Germline V lookup: CDR1 SGHRS, CDR2 YFSETQ. The CDR3 sequence: CASSLASGTSGGELFF. CDR3 bases: TGCGCCAGCAGCTTGGCTAGCGGGACTTCAGGCGGGGAGCTGTTTTTT.

The genes are TRBV30 and TRBJ1-4; 9 nucleotides align to TRBD1. Germline V CDR1 and CDR2: GTSNPN, SVGIG (reference sequence). V lost 0 bases and J lost 0; bases outside the gene matches: 8. The CDR3 is 18 amino acids. The CDR3 loop reads CAWSVLVGQGSTNEKLFF. The DNA for the CDR3 is TGTGCCTGGAGTGTACTGGTAGGACAGGGGTCAACTAATGAAAAACTGTTTTTT.

V usage is TRBV5-1 and J usage is TRBJ2-2; 7 nucleotides line up with TRBD1. V lost 4 bases and J lost 7; bases outside the gene matches: 7. In germline, CDR1 is SGHRS, CDR2 YFSETQ. The CDR3 length is 14 residues. The CDR3 loop reads CASSTQQGSGELFF. CDR3 in DNA: TGCGCCAGCAGCACGCAACAGGGGAGCGGGGAGCTGTTTTTT.